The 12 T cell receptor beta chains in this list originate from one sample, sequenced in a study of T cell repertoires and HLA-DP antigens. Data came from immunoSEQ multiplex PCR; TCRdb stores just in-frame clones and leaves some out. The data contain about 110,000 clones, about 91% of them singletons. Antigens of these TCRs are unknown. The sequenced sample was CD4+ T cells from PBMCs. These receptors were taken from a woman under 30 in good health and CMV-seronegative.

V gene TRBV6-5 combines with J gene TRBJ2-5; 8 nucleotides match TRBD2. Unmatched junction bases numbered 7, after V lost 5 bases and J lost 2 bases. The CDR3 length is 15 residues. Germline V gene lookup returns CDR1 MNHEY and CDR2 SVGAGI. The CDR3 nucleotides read TGTGCCAGCAGTAGAGGCACTAGCGGACAAGAGACCCAGTACTTC. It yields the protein CASSRGTSGQETQYF.

The CDR3 sequence: CASSFMSSAGGGNEQFF. CDR3 sequence (DNA): TGTGCCAGCAGTTTCATGAGTTCAGCGGGAGGCGGCAATGAGCAGTTCTTC. This chain links TRBV28 with TRBJ2-1; TRBD2 agrees at 9 bases. After removal of 3 bases from V and 6 bases from J, the junction contained 12 bases not matched to a gene. CDR3 length: 17 residues. Germline V gene sequence: CDR1 MDHEN, CDR2 SYDVKM.

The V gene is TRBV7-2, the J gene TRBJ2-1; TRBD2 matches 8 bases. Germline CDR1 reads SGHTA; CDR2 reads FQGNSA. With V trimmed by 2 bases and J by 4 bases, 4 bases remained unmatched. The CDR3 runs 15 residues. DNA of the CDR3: TGTGCCAGCAGCTTACCCGCTAGCGGGTACAATGAGCAGTTCTTC. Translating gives CASSLPASGYNEQFF.

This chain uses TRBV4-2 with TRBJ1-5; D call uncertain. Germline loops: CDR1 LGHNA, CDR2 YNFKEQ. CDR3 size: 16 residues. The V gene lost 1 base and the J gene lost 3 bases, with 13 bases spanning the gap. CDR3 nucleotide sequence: TGTGCCAGCAGCCAAGGAGTAGAGACCCTCAATCAGCCCCAGCATTTT. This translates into CASSQGVETLNQPQHF.

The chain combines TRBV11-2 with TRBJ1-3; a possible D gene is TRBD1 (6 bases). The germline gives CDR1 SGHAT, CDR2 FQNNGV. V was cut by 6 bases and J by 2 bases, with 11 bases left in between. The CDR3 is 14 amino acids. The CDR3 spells CASRVTGPGNTIYF. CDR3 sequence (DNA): TGTGCCAGCAGGGTCACAGGGCCTGGAAACACCATATATTTT.

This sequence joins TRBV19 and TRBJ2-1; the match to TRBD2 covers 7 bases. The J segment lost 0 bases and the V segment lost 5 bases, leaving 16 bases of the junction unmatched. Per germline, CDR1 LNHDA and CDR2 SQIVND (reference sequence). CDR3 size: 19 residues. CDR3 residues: CASSPSTSTARSSYNEQFF. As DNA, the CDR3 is TGTGCCAGTAGTCCCTCGACTAGCACCGCTAGAAGCTCCTACAATGAGCAGTTCTTC.

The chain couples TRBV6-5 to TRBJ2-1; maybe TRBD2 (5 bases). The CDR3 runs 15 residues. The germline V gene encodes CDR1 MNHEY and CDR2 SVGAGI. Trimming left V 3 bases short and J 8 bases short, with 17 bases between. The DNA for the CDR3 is TGTGCCAGCAGTTATCGGCTAGTCGGGGTGGATGAGCAGTTCTTC. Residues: CASSYRLVGVDEQFF.

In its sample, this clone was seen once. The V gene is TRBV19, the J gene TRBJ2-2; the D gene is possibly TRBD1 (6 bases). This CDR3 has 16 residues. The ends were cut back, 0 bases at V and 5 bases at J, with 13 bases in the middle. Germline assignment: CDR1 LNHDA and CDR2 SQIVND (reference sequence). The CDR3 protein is CASSIDPRGTTGELFF. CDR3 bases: TGTGCCAGTAGTATAGATCCGAGGGGGACAACCGGGGAGCTGTTTTTT.

CDR3: CAIRAGQGVYEQYF. In DNA, the CDR3 is TGTGCCATTCGGGCGGGACAGGGGGTTTACGAGCAGTACTTC. The chain links TRBV10-3 to TRBJ2-7, with TRBD1 matching 11 bases. J lost 4 bases, V lost 9 bases, and 8 bases had no gene match. Germline V lookup: CDR1 ENHRY, CDR2 SYGVKD. This CDR3 spans 14 amino acids.

The CDR3 reads CAWNVRGGLYEQYF. For the CDR3, the DNA is TGTGCCTGGAATGTACGGGGAGGGCTCTACGAGCAGTACTTC. The J gene is TRBJ2-7, the V gene TRBV30; 7 bases are shared with TRBD2. The CDR3 extends over 14 amino acids. CDR1 and CDR2 from the germline V gene are GTSNPN and SVGIG (reference sequence). V shed 4 bases and J 3 bases; nucleotides not matched to a gene: 9.

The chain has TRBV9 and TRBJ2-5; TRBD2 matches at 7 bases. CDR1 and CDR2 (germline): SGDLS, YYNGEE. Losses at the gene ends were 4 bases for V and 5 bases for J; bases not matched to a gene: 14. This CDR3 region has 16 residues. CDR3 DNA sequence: TGTGCCAGCAGCCCACGCCCGGGGGGTTTGGGCGAGACCCAGTACTTC. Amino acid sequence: CASSPRPGGLGETQYF.

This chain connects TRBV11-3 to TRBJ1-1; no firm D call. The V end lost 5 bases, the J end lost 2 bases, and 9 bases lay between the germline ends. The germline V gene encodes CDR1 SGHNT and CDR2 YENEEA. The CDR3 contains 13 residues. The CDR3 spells CASSQLINTEAFF. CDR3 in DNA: TGTGCCAGCAGCCAGCTGATAAACACTGAAGCTTTCTTT.